This T cell receptor beta chain was documented in a study of blood T cell repertoires in COVID-19. Study as a whole: Samples taken during acute and convalescent COVID-19 were collected in the United States, Italy and Spain. T cells, B-cell-depleted T cells, or PBMCs provided the cDNA or gDNA that served as material.

Authors' processing steps: Estimates of nucleated cell counts were drawn from the amplification of reference gene primers. The data were produced by immunoSEQ multiplex PCR, yet TCRdb's version contains in-frame clones alone and is incomplete. V, J and clone size are taken as reported in that table, and D and trimming were inferred from the DNA itself. The table shows just over 95,000 clones, with just over 90% occurring only once. Trimming left V 3 bases short and J 2 bases short, with 13 bases between. In germline, CDR1 is SEHNR, CDR2 FQNEAQ (reference sequence). This CDR3 has 15 amino acids. This TCR came from a man aged 60-69 years with acute or convalescent COVID-19. This rearrangement joins TRBV7-9 to TRBJ2-5, with D possibly being TRBD1 (6 bases). The sequenced material came from peripheral blood. As DNA, the CDR3 is TGTGCCAGCAGCTTTGGTGGGGGCACACAAGAGACCCAGTACTTC. Its protein product is CASSFGGGTQETQYF. The whole variable domain, remainder taken from reference TRBV7-9 and TRBJ2-5, is DTGVSQNPRHKITKRGQNVTFRCDPISEHNRLYWYRQTLGQGPEFLTYFQNEAQLEKSRLLSDRFSAERPKGSFSTLEIQRTEQGDSAMYLCASSFGGGTQETQYFGPGTRLLVL.